This T cell receptor beta chain was obtained from a study of blood T cell repertoires in COVID-19. This CDR3 is 14 amino acids long. V dropped 4 bases and J dropped 5; count of bases not matched to a gene: 9. Germline loops: CDR1 SGDLS, CDR2 YYNGEE. A single count supports this clone. Clones were read by immunoSEQ multiplex PCR, and TCRdb kept only the in-frame ones, dropping some. The sample records 200,000 to 250,000 clones, 70% to 90% being singletons. Symptom resolution, clearance, or two negative PCRs marked the recovered donors of Cohort 3. This receptor was obtained from a man under 40 who had recovered from COVID-19. Material: PBMCs or T cells enriched from blood (not recorded which). This sequence joins TRBV9 and TRBJ2-7, with 7 bases aligning to TRBD2. CDR3 in amino acids: CASSLGGTWDEQYF. The CDR3 bases are TGTGCCAGCAGCTTGGGGGGGACCTGGGACGAGCAGTACTTC.